The rows below give T cell receptor beta chains drawn from one sample of a study of blood T cell repertoires in COVID-19. The table came from immunoSEQ multiplex PCR; TCRdb's copy has only in-frame clones and leaves some out. In the table there are fewer than 85,000 clones, 87% of which are singletons. Specimen: peripheral blood. The receptors here all came from a man aged 55 to 69 with acute or convalescent COVID-19. The CDR3 runs from the conserved cysteine through the conserved F or W. The D gene is left open where the match is weak. Only part of the rows carry a size: once, few, many, or a class if the clone is expanded.

j_gene | v_gene | d_gene | abundance | CDR3nt | CDR3aa
TRBJ2-5 | TRBV6-5 | TRBD2 | NA | TGTGCCAGCAGTCAACTAGCGGGGGACCCAGAGACCCAGTACTTC | CASSQLAGDPETQYF
TRBJ2-3 | TRBV29-1 | TRBD2 | NA | TGCAGCGTCGGGGCCCATAGCGGGAGAGACACAGATACGCAGTATTTT | CSVGAHSGRDTDTQYF
TRBJ2-2 | TRBV11-2 | TRBD2 | NA | TGTGCCAGCAGCCTTCTTCTAGCGGGGGGTACGACCGGGGAGCTGTTTTTT | CASSLLLAGGTTGELFF
TRBJ2-3 | TRBV6-5 | NA | NA | TGTGCCAGCAGAGCGCTGGGTGTTAGCACAGATACGCAGTATTTT | CASRALGVSTDTQYF
TRBJ1-5 | TRBV19 | TRBD1 | once | TGTGCCAGTAGTAACGGGACAGGGTACCATAGCAATCAGCCCCAGCATTTT | CASSNGTGYHSNQPQHF
TRBJ2-2 | TRBV9 | TRBD2 | NA | TGTGCCAGCAGCGCCCGAAGCGGGAGGGGGTTTGGCGGGGAGCTGTTTTTT | CASSARSGRGFGGELFF
TRBJ2-1 | TRBV9 | NA | NA | TGTGCCAGCAGCGTAGCGGGGGGCTTCTACAATGAGCAGTTCTTC | CASSVAGGFYNEQFF
TRBJ2-6 | TRBV4-3 | TRBD1 | NA | TGCGCCAGCAGCCAAGAAGGGACAGGGAGGCACGTCCTGACTTTC | CASSQEGTGRHVLTF
TRBJ1-3 | TRBV15 | NA | few | TGTGCCACCAGCAGAGAAATACGGACTCTCAGAGACTCTGGAAACACCATATATTTT | CATSREIRTLRDSGNTIYF
TRBJ1-1 | TRBV18 | NA | NA | TGTGCCAGCTCACTTGGAACCCAGGGGACGAACACTGAAGCTTTCTTT | CASSLGTQGTNTEAFF
TRBJ2-3 | TRBV2 | NA | NA | TGTGCCAGCAGTGATATAAGCACAGATACGCAGTATTTT | CASSDISTDTQYF
TRBJ2-1 | TRBV9 | NA | NA | TGTGCCAGCAGCGCCTCAATGGGGGCGGGGGCCCTGGAGCAGTTCTTC | CASSASMGAGALEQFF
TRBJ2-7 | TRBV11-2 | TRBD1 | NA | TGTGCCAGCAGCTTAGACTCGGACAGGGACCACGAGCAGTACTTC | CASSLDSDRDHEQYF
TRBJ2-1 | TRBV27 | NA | NA | TGTGCCAGCAGTTGGGCAGGCGACAATGAGCAGTTCTTC | CASSWAGDNEQFF
TRBJ2-5 | TRBV3-1/TRBV3-2 | TRBD2 | NA | TGTGCCAGCAGCTCATTTAGCGGGGGGGCCGTGGAGACCCAGTACTTC | CASSSFSGGAVETQYF
TRBJ1-2 | TRBV29-1 | NA | NA | TGCAGCGTTGAGTCGGGACACAATGGCCTAGGATATGGCTACACCTTC | CSVESGHNGLGYGYTF
TRBJ1-1 | TRBV30 | NA | NA | TGTGCCTGGAGTGCCACAGTGAGGAACACTGAAGCTTTCTTT | CAWSATVRNTEAFF
TRBJ1-4 | TRBV12-5 | NA | NA | TGTGCTAGTGGTTTGGAATGGCCGAAGGGGGATGAAAAACTGTTTTTT | CASGLEWPKGDEKLFF
TRBJ1-4 | TRBV7-2 | TRBD1 | NA | TGTGCCAGCAGCCGGGACAGTAATGAAAAACTGTTTTTT | CASSRDSNEKLFF
TRBJ1-2 | TRBV30 | NA | NA | TGTGCCTGGAGTGTGGGTACGGGCTATGGCTACACCTTC | CAWSVGTGYGYTF
TRBJ2-2 | TRBV10-1 | NA | once | TGCGCCAGCAGTGCAGGGGCGGCGAACACCGGGGAGCTGTTTTTT | CASSAGAANTGELFF
TRBJ1-2 | TRBV25-1 | NA | NA | TGTGCCAGCAGTGCCGGGACACCGAACTATGGCTACACCTTC | CASSAGTPNYGYTF
TRBJ1-2 | TRBV7-9 | NA | NA | TGTGCCAGCAGCTTAGCTGCAGTTAACTATGGCTACACCTTC | CASSLAAVNYGYTF
TRBJ2-3 | TRBV5-6 | NA | NA | TGTGCCAGCAGTCCGCAGTTAAGCACAGATACGCAGTATTTT | CASSPQLSTDTQYF
TRBJ1-2 | TRBV9 | TRBD1 | NA | TGTGCCAGCAGCGACGAAGACAGGGAACTCTATGGCTACACCTTC | CASSDEDRELYGYTF
TRBJ2-1 | TRBV11-2 | NA | NA | TGTGCCAGCAGCCAGGGCGCCAATGAGCAGTTCTTC | CASSQGANEQFF
TRBJ1-1 | TRBV7-2 | TRBD1 | once | TGTGCCAGCAGTCGGGACAGACGGGCTGAAGCTTTCTTT | CASSRDRRAEAFF
TRBJ1-5 | TRBV19 | NA | NA | TGTGCCAGTAGTATGGTCGGTCGGGGAGAAGCAAATCAGCCCCAGCATTTT | CASSMVGRGEANQPQHF
TRBJ2-7 | TRBV12-3/TRBV12-4 | TRBD1 | medium-sized | TGTGCCAGCACTGGGACAGGATTGATGGAGTACTTC | CASTGTGLMEYF
TRBJ2-5 | TRBV3-1/TRBV3-2 | TRBD1 | NA | TGTGCCAGCAGCTACGGACAGGGAGTAGGGACCCAGTACTTC | CASSYGQGVGTQYF
TRBJ1-3 | TRBV20-1 | NA | NA | TGCAGTGCTAGGCAAGGAGACACCATATATTTT | CSARQGDTIYF
TRBJ2-5 | TRBV30 | NA | NA | TGTGCCTGGAGTTATGAGGAGGGGATGTGGGAGACCCAGTACTTC | CAWSYEEGMWETQYF
TRBJ2-7 | TRBV7-2 | NA | once | TGTGCCAGCAGCGGCCTAGACGAGCAGTACTTC | CASSGLDEQYF
TRBJ2-1 | TRBV9 | TRBD2 | NA | TGTGCCAGCAGCGTAGGAGGACTAGCGGGGCCCAATGAGCAGTTCTTC | CASSVGGLAGPNEQFF
TRBJ1-3 | TRBV29-1 | NA | once | TGCAGCGTTGAACAGGGTGGAAACACCATATATTTT | CSVEQGGNTIYF
TRBJ1-2 | TRBV3-1/TRBV3-2 | TRBD1 | once | TGTGCCAGCAGCCGTAACACAGGGGGCGGCTACACCTTC | CASSRNTGGGYTF
TRBJ2-1 | TRBV5-6 | TRBD2 | NA | TGTGCCAGCAGCTTCGGGCGGGGGAGTAATGAGCAGTTCTTC | CASSFGRGSNEQFF